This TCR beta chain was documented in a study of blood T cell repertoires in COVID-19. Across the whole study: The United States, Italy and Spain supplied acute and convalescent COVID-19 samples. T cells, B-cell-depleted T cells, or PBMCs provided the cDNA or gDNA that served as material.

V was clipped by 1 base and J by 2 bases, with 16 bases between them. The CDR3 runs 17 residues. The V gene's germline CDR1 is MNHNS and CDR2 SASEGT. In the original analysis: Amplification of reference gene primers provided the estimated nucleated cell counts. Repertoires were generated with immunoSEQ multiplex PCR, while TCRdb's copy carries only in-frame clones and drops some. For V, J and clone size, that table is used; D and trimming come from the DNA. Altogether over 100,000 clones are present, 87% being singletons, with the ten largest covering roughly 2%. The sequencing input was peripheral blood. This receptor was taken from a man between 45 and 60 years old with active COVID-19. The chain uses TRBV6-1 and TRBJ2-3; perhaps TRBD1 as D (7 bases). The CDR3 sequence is CASSEVRDRSFTDTQYF. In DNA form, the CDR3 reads TGTGCCAGCAGTGAAGTGCGGGACAGAAGTTTCACAGATACGCAGTATTTT.